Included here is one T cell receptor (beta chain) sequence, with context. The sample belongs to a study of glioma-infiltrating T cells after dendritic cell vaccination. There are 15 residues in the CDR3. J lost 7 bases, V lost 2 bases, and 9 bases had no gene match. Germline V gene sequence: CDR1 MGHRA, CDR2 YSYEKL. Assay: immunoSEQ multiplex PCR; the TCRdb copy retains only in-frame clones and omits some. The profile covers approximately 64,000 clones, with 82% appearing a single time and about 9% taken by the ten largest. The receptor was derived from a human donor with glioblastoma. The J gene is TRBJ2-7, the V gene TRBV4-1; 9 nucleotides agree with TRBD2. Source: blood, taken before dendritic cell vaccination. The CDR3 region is CASSQSWLAGREQYF. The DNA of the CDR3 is TGCGCCAGCAGCCAATCTTGGCTAGCGGGGCGTGAGCAGTACTTC.